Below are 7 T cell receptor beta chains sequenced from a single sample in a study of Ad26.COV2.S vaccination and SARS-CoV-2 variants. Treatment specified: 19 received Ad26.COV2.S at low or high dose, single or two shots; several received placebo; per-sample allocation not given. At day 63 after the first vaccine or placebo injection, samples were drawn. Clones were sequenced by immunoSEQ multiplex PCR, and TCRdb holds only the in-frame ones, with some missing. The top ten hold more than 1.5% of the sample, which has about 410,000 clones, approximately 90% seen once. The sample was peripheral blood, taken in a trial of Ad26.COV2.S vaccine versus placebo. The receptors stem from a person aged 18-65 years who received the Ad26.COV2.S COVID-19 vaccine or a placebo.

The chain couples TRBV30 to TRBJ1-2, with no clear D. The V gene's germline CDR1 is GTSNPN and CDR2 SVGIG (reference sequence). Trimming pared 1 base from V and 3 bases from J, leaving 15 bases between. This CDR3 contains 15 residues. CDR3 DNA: TGTGCCTGGAGTGGTGTTCAGTTCCCCCACTATGGCTACACCTTC. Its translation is CAWSGVQFPHYGYTF.

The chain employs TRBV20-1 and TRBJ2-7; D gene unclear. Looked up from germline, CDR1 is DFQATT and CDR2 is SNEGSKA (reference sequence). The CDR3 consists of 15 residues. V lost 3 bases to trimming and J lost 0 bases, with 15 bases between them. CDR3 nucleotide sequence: TGCAGTGCTAGTGAGTCTAGGTTAAGCTCCTACGAGCAGTACTTC. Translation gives CSASESRLSSYEQYF.

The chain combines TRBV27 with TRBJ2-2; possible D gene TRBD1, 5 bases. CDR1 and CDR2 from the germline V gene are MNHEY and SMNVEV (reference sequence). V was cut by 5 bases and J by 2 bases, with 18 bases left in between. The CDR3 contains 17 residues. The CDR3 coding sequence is TGTGCCAGCAGTACGCTACGACAGCTCCGAAACACCGGGGAGCTGTTTTTT. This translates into CASSTLRQLRNTGELFF.

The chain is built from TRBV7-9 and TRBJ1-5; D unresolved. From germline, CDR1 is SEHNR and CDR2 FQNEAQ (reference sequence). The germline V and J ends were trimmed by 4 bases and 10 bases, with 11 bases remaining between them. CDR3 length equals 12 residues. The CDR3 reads CASSYIGEPQHF. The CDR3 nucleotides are TGTGCCAGCAGCTATATCGGGGAACCCCAGCATTTT.

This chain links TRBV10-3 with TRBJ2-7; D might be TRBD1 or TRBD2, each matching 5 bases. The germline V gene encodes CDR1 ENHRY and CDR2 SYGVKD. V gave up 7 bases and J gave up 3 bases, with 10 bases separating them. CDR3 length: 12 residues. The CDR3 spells CAIKGSRYEQYF. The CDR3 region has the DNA TGTGCCATCAAGGGGAGCCGCTACGAGCAGTACTTC.

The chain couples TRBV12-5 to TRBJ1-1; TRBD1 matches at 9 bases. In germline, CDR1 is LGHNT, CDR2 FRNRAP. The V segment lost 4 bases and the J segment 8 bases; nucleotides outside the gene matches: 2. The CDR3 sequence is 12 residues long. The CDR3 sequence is CASGWGQGEAFF. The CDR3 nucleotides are TGTGCTAGTGGTTGGGGACAGGGAGAAGCTTTCTTT.

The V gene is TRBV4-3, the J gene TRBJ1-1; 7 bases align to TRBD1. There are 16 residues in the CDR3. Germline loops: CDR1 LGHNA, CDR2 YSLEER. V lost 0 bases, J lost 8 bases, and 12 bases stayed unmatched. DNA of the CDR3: TGCGCCAGCAGCCAAGATTCGAGGGGGCGACTAACGGAAGCTTTCTTT. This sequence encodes CASSQDSRGRLTEAFF.